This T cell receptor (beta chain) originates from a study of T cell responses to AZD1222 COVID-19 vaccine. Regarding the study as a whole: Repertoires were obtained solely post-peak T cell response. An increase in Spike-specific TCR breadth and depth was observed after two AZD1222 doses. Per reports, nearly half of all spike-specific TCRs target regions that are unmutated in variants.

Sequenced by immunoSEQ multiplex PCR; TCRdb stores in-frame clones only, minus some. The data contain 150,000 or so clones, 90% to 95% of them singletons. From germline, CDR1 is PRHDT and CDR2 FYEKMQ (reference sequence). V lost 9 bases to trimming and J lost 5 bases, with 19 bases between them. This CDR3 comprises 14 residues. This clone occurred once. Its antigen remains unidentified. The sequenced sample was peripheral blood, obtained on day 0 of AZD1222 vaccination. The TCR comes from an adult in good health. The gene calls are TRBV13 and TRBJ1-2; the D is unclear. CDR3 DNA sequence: TGTGCCAGTCACCTCCGGGAGAGCGTGTATGGCTACACCTTC. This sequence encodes CASHLRESVYGYTF.